Presented here are 16 T cell receptor beta chains from one specimen sequenced in a study of blood T cell repertoires in COVID-19 (dated by TCRdb to the early 2020s). Receptor amplification or capture employed the immunoSEQ multiplex PCR assay. The clones in this table, taken by TCRdb from immuneACCESS, are in-frame only. Not every clone is retained; where verified, under half of the shortfall comes from an unresolved V gene, and the cause of the rest is unknown. This sample comprises under 100,000 clones, over 75% of them detected only once. The top ten clones comprise approximately 3% of the sample. Sequencing input: peripheral blood. These receptors were obtained from a woman aged 80 or over with COVID-19, enrolled during active disease.

The genes are TRBV18 and TRBJ1-3; 7 nucleotides line up with TRBD1. The CDR3 spans 15 residues. In germline, CDR1 is KGHSH, CDR2 LQKENI. Trimming removed 5 bases from V and 4 bases from J; junction bases left unmatched: 8. In DNA form, the CDR3 reads TGTGCCAGCTCAACGACAGGGTTAGGAGGAAACACCATATATTTT. Its translation is CASSTTGLGGNTIYF.

CDR3 in DNA: TGTGCCAGCGGTCCCCCAGGGTTCTCTGGAAACACCATATATTTT. Its translation is CASGPPGFSGNTIYF. This chain joins TRBV7-2 and TRBJ1-3; TRBD1 might be the D (5 bases). This CDR3 is built from 15 residues. The V and J ends lost 8 bases and 0 bases respectively, with 14 bases between them. In germline, CDR1 is SGHTA, CDR2 FQGNSA.

This clone has just a few counts. This sequence joins TRBV5-1 and TRBJ2-5; 7 bases line up with TRBD2. Germline loops: CDR1 SGHRS, CDR2 YFSETQ. This CDR3 is 14 amino acids long. V dropped 3 bases and J dropped 2; count of bases not matched to a gene: 4. CDR3 in DNA: TGCGCCAGCAGCTCAACTAGCGCTCAAGAGACCCAGTACTTC. Its translation is CASSSTSAQETQYF.

This chain connects TRBV28 to TRBJ1-5, with D uncertain. The V and J ends lost 7 bases and 2 bases respectively, with 6 bases between them. Germline values: CDR1 MDHEN, CDR2 SYDVKM. This CDR3 has 12 amino acids. Written as DNA, the CDR3 is TGTGCCAGCACCCCCGGCAATCAGCCCCAGCATTTT. This encodes CASTPGNQPQHF.

This clone was counted once. J is TRBJ2-5 and V is TRBV7-9; 8 nucleotides align to TRBD2. Germline-derived CDR1 and CDR2 are SEHNR and FQNEAQ (reference sequence). V lost 6 bases to trimming and J lost 5 bases; unmatched junction nucleotides: 14. The CDR3 contains 16 residues. Here the CDR3 DNA reads TGTGCCAGCAGATTCGAAAAGGGACTAGGAGAGGAGACCCAGTACTTC. It codes for CASRFEKGLGEETQYF.

The chain couples TRBV27 to TRBJ2-1; TRBD2 aligns across 7 bases. Germline CDR1 and CDR2: MNHEY and SMNVEV (reference sequence). The length of the CDR3 is 17 residues. V dropped 4 bases and J dropped 3; count of bases not matched to a gene: 12. DNA of the CDR3: TGTGCCAGCAGTTCCTCCCCCCTAGCGGTTAACTACAATGAGCAGTTCTTC. Protein: CASSSSPLAVNYNEQFF.

The chain joins TRBV18 to TRBJ2-3, with a weak D call TRBD2 (6 bases). The V end lost 3 bases, the J end lost 8 bases, and 6 bases lay between the germline ends. Per the germline V gene, CDR1 is KGHSH and CDR2 is LQKENI. This CDR3 spans 11 amino acids. The CDR3 protein is CASSPGGTQYF. CDR3 in DNA: TGTGCCAGCTCACCGGGGGGTACGCAGTATTTT. The full variable domain, its missing parts supplied by reference TRBV18 and TRBJ2-3, is NAGVMQNPRHLVRRRGQEARLRCSPMKGHSHVYWYRQLPEEGLKFMVYLQKENIIDESGMPKERFSAEFPKEGPSILRIQQVVRGDSAAYFCASSPGGTQYFGPGTRLTVL.

The chain carries TRBV29-1 and TRBJ2-7, with 8 positions matching TRBD1. Trimming cost V 7 bases and J 5 bases; bases outside gene matches: 4. Germline V gene sequence: CDR1 SQVTM, CDR2 ANQGSEA. This CDR3 comprises 11 residues. CDR3 residues: CSGRTGNEQYF. CDR3 in DNA: TGCAGCGGGAGGACAGGGAACGAGCAGTACTTC.

This chain uses TRBV27 with TRBJ1-2; 8 bases align to TRBD1. With V trimmed by 4 bases and J by 6 bases, 7 bases remained unmatched. The CDR3 consists of 14 residues. CDR1 is MNHEY and CDR2 is SMNVEV in the germline V gene (reference sequence). The CDR3: CASSSAQGAHGYTF. In nucleotides, the CDR3 is TGTGCCAGCAGTTCTGCCCAGGGGGCTCATGGCTACACCTTC.

The chain links TRBV3-1 (or the pseudogene TRBV3-2) to TRBJ1-1; D may be TRBD1 (6 bases). Trimming removed 2 bases at V and 2 bases at J, with 9 bases between. This CDR3 region has 14 residues. Germline V gene lookup returns CDR1 LGHDT and CDR2 YNNKEL (reference sequence). The CDR3, as DNA: TGTGCCAGCAGCCAAAGCAGGGGTAACACTGAAGCTTTCTTT. It yields the protein CASSQSRGNTEAFF.

The genes are TRBV11-2 and TRBJ1-4; D is unclear. Germline V lookup: CDR1 SGHAT, CDR2 FQNNGV. V lost 5 bases and J lost 3, with 7 bases in between. The CDR3 is 13 amino acids. As DNA, the CDR3 is TGTGCCAGCAGCCCGGGTCCTAATGAAAAACTGTTTTTT. It codes for CASSPGPNEKLFF.

The CDR3: CASSKGYRAQETQYF. The CDR3 nucleotides read TGTGCCAGCAGCAAAGGATACAGGGCCCAAGAGACCCAGTACTTC. The J gene is TRBJ2-5, the V gene TRBV21-1; the table assigns TRBD1, which was not confirmed against the DNA. TRBV21-1 is listed as a pseudogene. The CDR3 runs to 15 residues.

This clone showed up just once. CDR3 DNA: TGTGCCATCAGTCAGGGGACCCGCACAGATACGCAGTATTTT. It codes for CAISQGTRTDTQYF. The V call is TRBV10-3, the J call TRBJ2-3, with D perhaps matching TRBD1 (6 bases). The germline gives CDR1 ENHRY, CDR2 SYGVKD. This CDR3 has 14 amino acids. Trimming pared 5 bases from V and 1 base from J, leaving 10 bases between.

J is TRBJ1-5 and V is TRBV24-1, with TRBD1 as a possible D gene (5 bases). CDR1 and CDR2 (germline): KGHDR, SFDVKD. The CDR3 length is 15 residues. The germline V and J ends were trimmed by 1 base and 0 bases, with 6 bases remaining between them. As DNA, the CDR3 is TGTGCCACCAGTGATTTACAGGATAGCAATCAGCCCCAGCATTTT. Its translation: CATSDLQDSNQPQHF.

The rearrangement joins TRBV18 to TRBJ1-3; the D gene is possibly TRBD1 (6 bases). Germline CDR1 KGHSH, CDR2 LQKENI. The ends were cut back, 5 bases at V and 4 bases at J, with 12 bases in the middle. CDR3 length equals 14 residues. In DNA form, the CDR3 reads TGTGCCAGCTCAGAACAGGGTGGAGGAAACACCATATATTTT. Its protein is CASSEQGGGNTIYF.

V usage is TRBV28 and J usage is TRBJ2-2, with 8 bases matching TRBD2. The trim removed 2 bases at V and 1 base at J, leaving 9 bases unmatched. Germline values: CDR1 MDHEN, CDR2 SYDVKM. This CDR3 spans 18 amino acids. CDR3 nucleotides: TGTGCCAGCAGTTTAGTTTGGACTAGCAGAGAGAACACCGGGGAGCTGTTTTTT. It specifies CASSLVWTSRENTGELFF. Using reference TRBV28 and TRBJ2-2 for the parts outside the CDR3, the full variable domain is DVKVTQSSRYLVKRTGEKVFLECVQDMDHENMFWYRQDPGLGLRLIYFSYDVKMKEKGDIPEGYSVSREKKERFSLILESASTNQTSMYLCASSLVWTSRENTGELFFGEGSRLTVL.